Presented here are 26 T cell receptor beta chains from one specimen sequenced in a study of response to subunit inactivated influenza vaccine. TCRdb recomputed calls from the RT-PCR reads with MiXCR, one row per CDR3 protein. The sample lists 150,000 to 200,000 distinct CDR3 sequences, about a tenth seen once, with around 12% in the top ten. Sequenced material: non-naive T cells sorted from PBMCs, taken 35 to 45 days after vaccination. These receptors came from a man between 45 and 60 years old who received an inactivated influenza vaccine.

This clonotype was observed a few times. The V call is TRBV15, the J call TRBJ2-3; 8 positions match TRBD2. After removal of 0 bases from V and 3 bases from J, the junction contained 5 bases not matched to a gene. The germline CDR1 and CDR2 sequences are LNHNV and YYDKDF (reference sequence). The CDR3 covers 16 residues. CDR3 nucleotide sequence: TGTGCCACCAGCAGAGATCTCCGGGGGGGGACAGATACGCAGTATTTT. Its translation is CATSRDLRGGTDTQYF.

The chain uses TRBV19 and TRBJ2-2; D is possibly TRBD1 or TRBD2 (5 bases each). CDR1 LNHDA and CDR2 SQIVND come from the germline V gene (reference sequence). The CDR3 consists of 13 residues. The V end lost 7 bases, the J end lost 4 bases, and 10 bases lay between the germline ends. CDR3 nucleotides: TGTGCCAGTACCCTGGGGACCACCGGGGAGCTGTTTTTT. Encoded protein: CASTLGTTGELFF.

The chain couples TRBV28 to TRBJ2-7, with 10 bases that match TRBD2. Germline trimming cut 6 bases from V and 3 bases from J; bases unmatched to any gene: 17. The CDR3 runs 18 residues. Germline V gene lookup returns CDR1 MDHEN and CDR2 SYDVKM. Written as DNA, the CDR3 is TGTGCCAGCAGAGTAAACCCCAAATTAGCGGGGGGCCTCTACGAGCAGTACTTC. Its protein is CASRVNPKLAGGLYEQYF. The full variable domain, completed using reference TRBV28 and TRBJ2-7, is DVKVTQSSRYLVKRTGEKVFLECVQDMDHENMFWYRQDPGLGLRLIYFSYDVKMKEKGDIPEGYSVSREKKERFSLILESASTNQTSMYLCASRVNPKLAGGLYEQYFGPGTRLTVT.

In this sample, this clonotype turned up many times. The V call is TRBV7-8, the J call TRBJ2-2; D is undetermined. The CDR3 covers 13 residues. V dropped 7 bases and J dropped 1 base, with 7 bases sitting between them. The V gene's germline CDR1 is SGHVS and CDR2 FQNEAQ. This CDR3 is CASILGNTGELFF. CDR3 sequence (DNA): TGTGCCAGCATCCTGGGGAACACCGGGGAGCTGTTTTTT. Full variable domain (missing parts from reference TRBV7-8 and TRBJ2-2): GAGVSQSPRYKVAKRGQDVALRCDPISGHVSLFWYQQALGQGPEFLTYFQNEAQLDKSGLPSDRFFAERPEGSVSTLKIQRTQQEDSAVYLCASILGNTGELFFGEGSRLTVL.

This clonotype was detected ten times or more. V gene TRBV12-3 or TRBV12-4 combines with J gene TRBJ1-2; D not certain. V lost 1 base, J lost 8 bases, and 14 bases lay in between. The CDR3 runs to 14 residues. The CDR3 DNA sequence: TGTGCCAGCAGTTTAGATGAAAAGACGCGCGGCTACACCTTC. It translates to CASSLDEKTRGYTF.

This clonotype occurred many times. This chain joins TRBV7-2 and TRBJ2-4; D perhaps matches TRBD1 (5 bases). CDR3 size: 17 residues. Trimming removed 0 bases at V and 0 bases at J, with 12 bases between. Germline CDR1 is SGHTA and CDR2 is FQGNSA. CDR3 nucleotide sequence: TGTGCCAGCAGCTTAGCGCAGGGCCAGGGAGCCAAAAACATTCAGTACTTC. It is translated as CASSLAQGQGAKNIQYF.

In this sample, this clonotype turned up many times. This chain uses TRBV15 with TRBJ2-7, with D tentatively TRBD1 (5 bases). Germline assignment: CDR1 LNHNV and CDR2 YYDKDF (reference sequence). V shed 1 base and J shed 1 base, with 11 bases lying between them. The CDR3 is made up of 15 amino acids. CDR3 protein: CATSRVDSASYEQYF. The DNA of the CDR3 is TGTGCCACCAGCAGAGTCGACAGTGCATCCTACGAGCAGTACTTC.

This clonotype was picked up a small number of times. This chain joins TRBV5-1 and TRBJ1-6; D unclear. The CDR3 contains 14 residues. V was pared by 0 bases and J by 6 bases, with 7 bases between. The germline gives CDR1 SGHRS, CDR2 YFSETQ. The CDR3 loop reads CASSLDRANSPLHF. CDR3 DNA: TGCGCCAGCAGCTTGGATAGGGCTAATTCACCCCTCCACTTT.

This clonotype was picked up many times. The V call is TRBV24-1, the J call TRBJ2-1; TRBD1 is a possible D gene (6 bases). This CDR3 is 13 amino acids long. CDR1 KGHDR and CDR2 SFDVKD come from the germline V gene. Trimming left V 4 bases short and J 10 bases short, with 13 bases between. The CDR3 region is CATSETGTKEQFF. The CDR3 DNA follows: TGTGCCACCAGTGAAACCGGGACAAAAGAGCAGTTCTTC.

This clonotype was recorded at least ten times. This sequence joins TRBV28 and TRBJ2-7; possibly TRBD1 for D (5 bases). This CDR3 comprises 16 residues. Trimming pared 4 bases from V and 0 bases from J, leaving 16 bases between. Germline V CDR1 and CDR2: MDHEN, SYDVKM. Here the CDR3 DNA reads TGTGCCAGCAGTTCCATTTCCAAGGGGTTCTCCTACGAGCAGTACTTC. This encodes CASSSISKGFSYEQYF.

The rearrangement links TRBV5-1 to TRBJ1-6; D call uncertain. Trimming left V 5 bases short and J 10 bases short, with 10 bases between. This CDR3 contains 12 residues. Germline V CDR1 and CDR2: SGHRS, YFSETQ. DNA for the CDR3: TGCGCCAGCAGTTTCGGAAACTCACCCCTCCACTTT. It codes for CASSFGNSPLHF.

This clonotype was counted a few times. The J gene is TRBJ1-6, the V gene TRBV12-3 or TRBV12-4; 9 bases are shared with TRBD1. Losses at the gene ends were 4 bases for V and 10 bases for J; bases not matched to a gene: 5. CDR3 length equals 14 residues. The DNA of the CDR3 is TGTGCCAGCAGTTCCCGGGACAGGGTATCACCCCTCCACTTT. It specifies CASSSRDRVSPLHF.

The chain is built from TRBV18 and TRBJ1-1; D is uncertain. Germline CDR1 is KGHSH and CDR2 is LQKENI. Trimming removed 2 bases from V and 0 bases from J, with 13 bases in between. The CDR3 spans 16 residues. The CDR3 sequence: CASSPLLKVLNTEAFF. CDR3 coding DNA: TGTGCCAGCTCACCATTACTTAAGGTCCTGAACACTGAAGCTTTCTTT.

This clonotype was counted ten times or more. The chain couples TRBV25-1 to TRBJ2-2; 8 positions agree with TRBD1. The CDR3 is 19 residues long. The V and J ends lost 7 bases and 4 bases, in that order; junction bases with no gene match: 20. Germline V CDR1 and CDR2: MGHDK, SYGVNS. This chain's CDR3 is CASTLPILTSRGPTGELFF. CDR3 nucleotide sequence: TGTGCCAGCACCCTTCCCATTCTCACAAGCAGGGGGCCCACCGGGGAGCTGTTTTTT.

This clonotype has more than one count but fewer than ten. The V and J genes are TRBV7-2 and TRBJ2-7, with D perhaps matching TRBD1 or TRBD2 (5 bases each). The length of the CDR3 is 15 residues. V was shortened by 6 bases and J by 9 bases, with 24 bases between the two germline ends. Germline CDR1 is SGHTA and CDR2 is FQGNSA. The CDR3: CASRRSGTEVGGQYF. The CDR3, as DNA: TGTGCCAGCAGACGCTCTGGGACCGAGGTCGGTGGGCAGTACTTC.

This clonotype was seen more than once but under ten times. The chain couples TRBV5-5 to TRBJ2-5; 7 nucleotides match TRBD1. This CDR3 contains 18 residues. Germline V lookup: CDR1 SGHKS, CDR2 YYEKEE (reference sequence). V shed 3 bases and J 0 bases; nucleotides not matched to a gene: 14. The CDR3 here is CASSSHRGPTRYQETQYF. The CDR3 bases are TGTGCCAGCAGCTCTCACAGGGGACCAACTCGGTACCAAGAGACCCAGTACTTC.

In its sample, this clonotype was seen many times. The V and J genes are TRBV5-1 and TRBJ2-3; 9 bases agree with TRBD2. From germline, CDR1 is SGHRS and CDR2 YFSETQ. The V segment lost 4 bases and the J segment 5 bases; nucleotides outside the gene matches: 5. The CDR3 covers 14 residues. The CDR3 is CASSQSGGRDTQYF. CDR3 sequence (DNA): TGCGCCAGCAGCCAGAGCGGGGGGAGAGATACGCAGTATTTT.

In this sample, this clonotype turned up a few times. CDR3 loop: CASSQHPGTVEETQYF. The CDR3 nucleotides read TGCGCCAGCAGCCAGCACCCCGGGACCGTGGAAGAGACCCAGTACTTC. The chain employs TRBV4-3 and TRBJ2-5, with D tentatively TRBD1 or TRBD2 (5 bases each). The V end was cut by 3 bases, the J end by 3 bases, with 17 bases between. Looked up from germline, CDR1 is LGHNA and CDR2 is YSLEER. This CDR3 comprises 16 residues.

The chain carries TRBV6-1 and TRBJ2-7; 8 bases are a match to TRBD2. The germline V gene encodes CDR1 MNHNS and CDR2 SASEGT. This CDR3 comprises 13 residues. V was pared by 6 bases and J by 2 bases, with 3 bases of the junction left unmatched. CDR3 in amino acids: CASRIAGTYEQYF. CDR3 nucleotide sequence: TGTGCCAGCAGAATAGCGGGAACCTACGAGCAGTACTTC.

At least ten counts were recorded for this clonotype. The rearrangement links TRBV7-9 to TRBJ2-5; 7 nucleotides match TRBD2. J was trimmed by 2 bases and V by 1 base; bases with no gene match: 1. This CDR3 region has 14 residues. Germline assignment: CDR1 SEHNR and CDR2 FQNEAQ (reference sequence). The CDR3 nucleotides are TGTGCCAGCAGCTTAGGACTAGCTCAAGAGACCCAGTACTTC. Protein product: CASSLGLAQETQYF.

In its sample, this clonotype was seen a few times. The chain recombines TRBV28 with TRBJ1-2; D is ambiguous. V was cut by 2 bases and J by 8 bases, with 9 bases left in between. The CDR3 loop spans 12 amino acids. In germline, CDR1 is MDHEN, CDR2 SYDVKM. CDR3 sequence reads: CASSLRPYGYTF. CDR3 in DNA: TGTGCCAGCAGTTTACGGCCGTACGGCTACACCTTC.

The chain recombines TRBV15 with TRBJ2-7, with D uncertain. Trimming removed 5 bases at V and 2 bases at J, with 13 bases between. The CDR3 contains 14 residues. Germline V gives CDR1 LNHNV, CDR2 YYDKDF (reference sequence). The CDR3 reads CATSPSGGAYEQYF. CDR3 bases: TGTGCCACCAGCCCATCTGGCGGAGCCTACGAGCAGTACTTC. Based on the CDR3 plus reference TRBV15 and TRBJ2-7, the full variable domain is DAMVIQNPRYQVTQFGKPVTLSCSQTLNHNVMYWYQQKSSQAPKLLFHYYDKDFNNEADTPDNFQSRRPNTSFCFLDIRSPGLGDTAMYLCATSPSGGAYEQYFGPGTRLTVT.

This clonotype was detected ten times or more. CDR3 nucleotide sequence: TGTGCCAGCAGGAGGGGGCATCTTGAAGCTTTCTTT. It specifies CASRRGHLEAFF. The chain links TRBV28 to TRBJ1-1; 7 positions match TRBD1. Losses at the gene ends were 6 bases for V and 7 bases for J; bases not matched to a gene: 5. CDR1 and CDR2 from the germline V gene are MDHEN and SYDVKM. The CDR3 is 12 residues long.

This chain links TRBV3-1 with TRBJ1-2; D not resolved. The CDR3 totals 17 residues. V was trimmed by 5 bases and J by 5 bases, leaving 24 bases between them. CDR1 and CDR2 from the germline V gene are LGHDT and YNNKEL (reference sequence). The CDR3 loop is CASSSPRRGEGPYGYTF. For the CDR3, the DNA is TGTGCCAGCAGCTCGCCGAGGCGCGGTGAAGGGCCTTATGGCTACACCTTC.

This clonotype was seen repeatedly, ten times or more. V gene TRBV4-1 combines with J gene TRBJ1-6; TRBD1 is a possible D gene (6 bases). The CDR3 runs to 16 residues. V was clipped by 4 bases and J by 4 bases, with 14 bases between them. Germline CDR1 reads MGHRA; CDR2 reads YSYEKL. The CDR3, as DNA: TGCGCCAGCAGCCCCACCGGACAGAGGTATAATTCACCCCTCCACTTT. Translation: CASSPTGQRYNSPLHF.

This clonotype was recorded many times. The V gene is TRBV6-2 or TRBV6-3, the J gene TRBJ2-1; weak D call: TRBD2 (6 bases). The V gene lost 6 bases and the J gene lost 14 bases, with 20 bases spanning the gap. The CDR3 length is 13 residues. The germline gives CDR1 MNHEY, CDR2 SVGEGT. The CDR3 region is CASSPYRARGEFF. CDR3 coding DNA: TGTGCCAGCAGCCCATACCGGGCCCGCGGGGAGTTCTTC.